This T cell receptor (beta chain) is drawn from a study of T cells in Graves' hyperthyroidism and ophthalmopathy. General observations from the study: Peripheral blood also featured most of the thyroid clonotypes expanded above 0.001.

V trimming: 6 bases; J trimming: 0 bases; junction bases outside the gene matches: 11. The CDR3 loop spans 17 amino acids. Germline CDR1 and CDR2: MDHEN and SYDVKM. TCR beta CDR3 regions were amplified from RNA transcripts. First-round RT-PCR with HTBI primers amplified the TCR CDR3 region. MiXCR was run by TCRdb on the multiplex PCR reads, yielding one entry per CDR3 protein. Here the sample spans hundreds of thousands of distinct CDR3 sequences, around 14% being singletons. This clonotype has a count of ten or more. Its antigen is unknown. This TCR was recovered from a woman aged 18 to 35 with Graves' hyperthyroidism. This chain joins TRBV28 and TRBJ2-3, with 8 bases identical to TRBD2. The specimen sequenced was blood. The CDR3 region has the DNA TGTGCCAGCAGCGACCTGTCTAGCGGGCCTAGCACAGATACGCAGTATTTT. It specifies CASSDLSSGPSTDTQYF.